This entry lists 32 T cell receptor beta chains sequenced from one sample in a study of blood T cell repertoires in COVID-19. TCRdb's table, derived via immunoSEQ multiplex PCR, lists solely in-frame clones and lacks some. This table has about 35,000 clones, about 89% appearing once. The specimen was peripheral blood. These receptors were obtained from a man of 80 years or more with active COVID-19.

A single count supports this clone. V gene TRBV7-9 combines with J gene TRBJ2-7, with TRBD1 matching over 8 bases. From germline, CDR1 is SEHNR and CDR2 FQNEAQ (reference sequence). V lost 5 bases and J lost 5; bases outside the gene matches: 11. The CDR3 is 15 amino acids. The CDR3 DNA sequence: TGTGCCAGCAGCGGCAACAGGGGGGCTTTGCACGAGCAGTACTTC. Its translation is CASSGNRGALHEQYF.

In this sample, this clone turned up once. V usage is TRBV27 and J usage is TRBJ1-2; 7 bases are shared with TRBD1. The germline V gene encodes CDR1 MNHEY and CDR2 SMNVEV (reference sequence). V shed 3 bases and J 1 base; nucleotides not matched to a gene: 2. The CDR3 has 14 residues. The CDR3 region is CASSFGQVNYGYTF. Written as DNA, the CDR3 is TGTGCCAGCAGTTTCGGACAGGTTAACTATGGCTACACCTTC.

This chain uses TRBV6-5 with TRBJ2-2, with D possibly matching TRBD2 (6 bases). Germline CDR1 and CDR2: MNHEY and SVGAGI. With 7 bases removed from V and 4 bases from J, the gap between germline ends came to 10 bases. This CDR3 is 13 amino acids long. CDR3 sequence reads: CASNRGTTGELFF. The CDR3 DNA reads as TGTGCCAGCAACCGGGGGACCACCGGGGAGCTGTTTTTT.

This chain connects TRBV7-2 to TRBJ1-2; D is unclear. The germline V gene has CDR1 SGHTA and CDR2 FQGNSA. V was clipped by 1 base and J by 4 bases, with 4 bases between them. The CDR3 runs 12 residues. The CDR3 loop reads CASSLDSYGYTF. CDR3 coding DNA: TGTGCCAGCAGCTTAGACAGCTATGGCTACACCTTC. Based on the CDR3 plus reference TRBV7-2 and TRBJ1-2, the full variable domain is GAGVSQSPSNKVTEKGKDVELRCDPISGHTALYWYRQSLGQGLEFLIYFQGNSAPDKSGLPSDRFSAERTGGSVSTLTIQRTQQEDSAVYLCASSLDSYGYTFGSGTRLTVV.

This clone showed up just once. The rearrangement joins TRBV5-1 to TRBJ2-1; TRBD2 aligns across 11 bases. CDR1 is SGHRS, CDR2 YFSETQ, per germline. This CDR3 comprises 14 residues. J was trimmed by 7 bases and V by 1 base; bases with no gene match: 1. In DNA form, the CDR3 reads TGCGCCAGCAGCTTGACTAGCGGGAGTAATGAGCAGTTCTTC. This sequence encodes CASSLTSGSNEQFF.

This clone was seen only a few times. The chain has TRBV11-3 and TRBJ2-1, with a weak D call TRBD2 (5 bases). The germline gives CDR1 SGHNT, CDR2 YENEEA. This CDR3 region has 15 residues. The V end lost 1 base, the J end lost 9 bases, and 16 bases lay between the germline ends. As DNA, the CDR3 is TGTGCCAGCAGCTTAGGAGGGAGCCCTCGCGGTGAGCAGTTCTTC. Protein: CASSLGGSPRGEQFF.

The sample holds one count of this clone. V is TRBV27 and J is TRBJ2-7, with D perhaps matching TRBD2 (6 bases). This CDR3 contains 14 residues. Trimming cost V 2 bases and J 6 bases, with 14 bases left between them. Germline assignment: CDR1 MNHEY and CDR2 SMNVEV (reference sequence). The CDR3 DNA follows: TGTGCCAGCAGTTTAGAGACTAGTGCGTTCGAGCAGTACTTC. Its protein product is CASSLETSAFEQYF.

Only one count was recorded for this clone. This chain joins TRBV20-1 and TRBJ2-7; D remains ambiguous. Trimming took off 3 bases at V and 2 bases at J, with 8 bases between the two ends. Germline CDR1 and CDR2: DFQATT and SNEGSKA (reference sequence). The CDR3 is 12 amino acids. CDR3 sequence (DNA): TGCAGTGCTAGTAGCCCGACCTACGAGCAGTACTTC. Translating it yields CSASSPTYEQYF.

The genes are TRBV5-3 and TRBJ1-2, with a tentative D call TRBD1 (6 bases). Being an ORF, TRBV5-3 has a function that is uncertain. Deletions cut 1 base from V and 0 bases from J, with 10 bases between. This CDR3 contains 15 residues. CDR3 residues: CARSLRTAPNYGYTF. In nucleotides, the CDR3 is TGTGCCAGAAGCTTGCGGACAGCTCCTAACTATGGCTACACCTTC.

This chain links TRBV25-1 with TRBJ2-3; maybe TRBD2 (6 bases). This CDR3 spans 15 amino acids. V lost 6 bases, J lost 2 bases, and 15 bases lay in between. Germline V gene lookup returns CDR1 MGHDK and CDR2 SYGVNS. CDR3 in amino acids: CASSRITGDTDTQYF. DNA for the CDR3: TGTGCCAGCAGCCGCATAACGGGAGACACAGATACGCAGTATTTT.

The rearrangement uses TRBV5-6 and TRBJ2-5; 9 nucleotides agree with TRBD1. The CDR3 totals 15 residues. J was trimmed by 6 bases and V by 4 bases; bases with no gene match: 10. The germline V gene has CDR1 SGHDT and CDR2 YYEEEE. In nucleotides, the CDR3 is TGTGCCAGCAGCCCCGGGGGACAGGGAGGAAAGACCCAGTACTTC. Encoded protein: CASSPGGQGGKTQYF.

The chain links TRBV2 to TRBJ1-6; D is undetermined. This CDR3 spans 15 amino acids. V gave up 6 bases and J gave up 5 bases, with 14 bases separating them. The germline gives CDR1 SNHLY, CDR2 FYNNEI. The CDR3 sequence: CASRMAPADNSPLHF. As DNA, the CDR3 is TGTGCCAGCAGAATGGCCCCGGCGGATAATTCACCCCTCCACTTT.

This CDR3 reads CSASGVDGRGYEQYF. As DNA, the CDR3 is TGCAGTGCTAGTGGTGTGGACGGGAGAGGGTACGAGCAGTACTTC. The chain carries TRBV20-1 and TRBJ2-7, with D possibly TRBD2 on 6 matching bases. Per germline, CDR1 DFQATT and CDR2 SNEGSKA (reference sequence). CDR3 length: 15 amino acids. Trimming removed 3 bases from V and 4 bases from J, with 19 bases in between.

The chain is built from TRBV19 and TRBJ2-1; 8 bases agree with TRBD2. J gave up 9 bases and V 5 bases, and 6 bases lay outside the gene matches. This CDR3 contains 13 residues. Germline lookup yields CDR1 LNHDA and CDR2 SQIVND (reference sequence). DNA of the CDR3: TGTGCCAGTAGTTTTCTAGCGGGTGGTGAGCAGTTCTTC. Translation: CASSFLAGGEQFF.

The sample holds a few counts of this clone. The chain is built from TRBV15 and TRBJ2-4; D gene ambiguous. The CDR3 contains 18 residues. From germline, CDR1 is LNHNV and CDR2 YYDKDF (reference sequence). The V end lost 0 bases, the J end lost 0 bases, and 15 bases lay between the germline ends. The CDR3 is CATSRERSRNLAKNIQYF. The CDR3 DNA reads TGTGCCACCAGCAGAGAGAGGAGTCGTAATTTAGCCAAAAACATTCAGTACTTC.

The genes are TRBV19 and TRBJ1-5, with D unclear. The CDR3 is made up of 12 amino acids. Germline values: CDR1 LNHDA, CDR2 SQIVND (reference sequence). With 1 base removed from V and 11 bases from J, the gap between germline ends came to 9 bases. CDR3 protein: CASSIGPKTQHF. The DNA for the CDR3 is TGTGCCAGTAGTATAGGTCCCAAAACCCAGCATTTT.

The chain joins TRBV28 to TRBJ1-1, with D unclear. The V end lost 8 bases, the J end lost 1 base, and 5 bases lay between the germline ends. CDR3 length: 11 residues. Germline loops: CDR1 MDHEN, CDR2 SYDVKM. The CDR3, as DNA: TGTGCCAGCTACTCGAACACTGAAGCTTTCTTT. Its protein product is CASYSNTEAFF. The whole variable domain, filled in from reference TRBV28 and TRBJ1-1, reads DVKVTQSSRYLVKRTGEKVFLECVQDMDHENMFWYRQDPGLGLRLIYFSYDVKMKEKGDIPEGYSVSREKKERFSLILESASTNQTSMYLCASYSNTEAFFGQGTRLTVV.

The V gene is TRBV5-5, the J gene TRBJ2-3; maybe TRBD1 (6 bases). CDR3 length: 16 residues. Per the germline V gene, CDR1 is SGHKS and CDR2 is YYEKEE (reference sequence). Trimming shortened V by 4 bases and J by 2 bases, and 17 bases separated the two germline ends. DNA of the CDR3: TGTGCCAGCAGCGGAACCGGGACAAGCTACACAGATACGCAGTATTTT. Protein product: CASSGTGTSYTDTQYF.

This clone was seen a handful of times. The chain employs TRBV5-1 and TRBJ2-7; a weak D match, TRBD1 (5 bases). Looked up from germline, CDR1 is SGHRS and CDR2 is YFSETQ. The germline V and J ends were trimmed by 0 bases and 9 bases, with 10 bases remaining between them. The CDR3 has 12 residues. In nucleotides, the CDR3 is TGCGCCAGCAGCTTGGGCAGGGCTGTGCAGTACTTC. This sequence encodes CASSLGRAVQYF.

The rearrangement uses TRBV6-6 and TRBJ1-1; 8 bases are a match to TRBD1. The CDR3 covers 14 residues. Germline V gene data show CDR1 as MNHNY and CDR2 as SVGAGI (reference sequence). V shed 5 bases and J 7 bases; nucleotides not matched to a gene: 9. The DNA of the CDR3 is TGTGCCAGCAGTCGAATTTCAGGGGGCAGTGAAGCTTTCTTT. Amino acids: CASSRISGGSEAFF.

The chain is built from TRBV24-1 and TRBJ2-3; 11 nucleotides agree with TRBD1. The CDR3 spans 16 residues. Germline loops: CDR1 KGHDR, CDR2 SFDVKD. Unmatched junction bases numbered 7, after V lost 4 bases and J lost 5 bases. The CDR3 loop reads CATSDPGTGGIDTQYF. CDR3 DNA sequence: TGTGCCACCAGTGACCCCGGGACAGGGGGGATAGATACGCAGTATTTT.

The chain joins TRBV6-1 to TRBJ1-4; D not resolved. Deletions cut 1 base from V and 0 bases from J, with 6 bases between. The CDR3 totals 15 residues. Germline CDR1 reads MNHNS; CDR2 reads SASEGT. CDR3 sequence: CASSEGRTTNEKLFF. The DNA of the CDR3 is TGTGCCAGCAGTGAAGGGAGAACAACTAATGAAAAACTGTTTTTT.

V gene TRBV5-1 combines with J gene TRBJ2-1; 8 bases line up with TRBD1. From germline, CDR1 is SGHRS and CDR2 YFSETQ. The CDR3 loop spans 15 amino acids. The junction had 15 bases not matched to a gene; V was cut back by 9 bases and J by 7 bases. The CDR3 nucleotides are TGCGCCACCAGATTAGCGGACAGGGTCAGGAATGAGCAGTTCTTC. Translating it yields CATRLADRVRNEQFF.

CDR3 sequence reads: CASSYPRTLSYNEQFF. In DNA form, the CDR3 reads TGTGCCAGCAGCTATCCCCGGACTTTATCCTACAATGAGCAGTTCTTC. The V call is TRBV6-2 or TRBV6-3, the J call TRBJ2-1, with a tentative D call TRBD2 (5 bases). V lost 6 bases, J lost 1 base, and 16 bases lay in between. This CDR3 is 16 amino acids long. Germline V gene lookup returns CDR1 MNHEY and CDR2 SVGEGT.

The chain links TRBV10-2 to TRBJ1-3; the match to TRBD1 covers 7 bases. This CDR3 contains 19 residues. The ends lost 6 bases at V and 5 bases at J; junction bases unmatched: 22. Germline CDR1 reads WSHSY; CDR2 reads SAAADI. CDR3 nucleotide sequence: TGCGCCAGCAGGGACGCTCACGTTTACCACGACAGGGCGAGAAACACCATATATTTT. Translation: CASRDAHVYHDRARNTIYF.

This chain uses TRBV9 with TRBJ1-5; D is possibly TRBD1 (5 bases). Trimming cost V 3 bases and J 1 base, with 11 bases left between them. CDR3 length: 15 residues. CDR1 is SGDLS and CDR2 is YYNGEE in the germline V gene. Written as DNA, the CDR3 is TGTGCCAGCAGCGCAACCGGGGGAAGCAATCAGCCCCAGCATTTT. Protein: CASSATGGSNQPQHF. The full variable domain, in which reference TRBV9 and TRBJ1-5 provide the parts outside the CDR3, is DSGVTQTPKHLITATGQRVTLRCSPRSGDLSVYWYQQSLDQGLQFLIQYYNGEERAKGNILERFSAQQFPDLHSELNLSSLELGDSALYFCASSATGGSNQPQHFGDGTRLSIL.

The V and J genes are TRBV10-1 and TRBJ2-1; TRBD2 matches at 8 bases. The V gene end was trimmed by 6 bases and the J gene end by 0 bases; junction bases not matched to a gene: 4. This CDR3 is built from 15 residues. CDR1 and CDR2 from the germline V gene are WNHNN and SYGVQD (reference sequence). The CDR3 sequence is CASSQLADSYNEQFF. As DNA, the CDR3 is TGCGCCAGCAGCCAACTAGCGGACTCCTACAATGAGCAGTTCTTC.

This chain connects TRBV20-1 to TRBJ2-2, with a weak D call TRBD2 (6 bases). The CDR3 is 15 amino acids. CDR1 and CDR2 (germline): DFQATT, SNEGSKA (reference sequence). V lost 3 bases, J lost 2 bases, and 13 bases lay in between. The CDR3 loop is CSASSGVPNTGELFF. As DNA, the CDR3 is TGCAGTGCTAGTTCGGGAGTCCCCAACACCGGGGAGCTGTTTTTT.

This rearrangement joins TRBV5-1 to TRBJ2-1, with TRBD2 matching over 11 bases. The CDR3 extends over 15 amino acids. In germline, CDR1 is SGHRS, CDR2 YFSETQ. Trimming at V came to 3 bases and at J to 7 bases, leaving 6 bases not matched to a gene. Here the CDR3 reads CASSWRTSGSNEQFF. In DNA, the CDR3 is TGCGCCAGCAGCTGGCGGACTAGCGGGTCAAATGAGCAGTTCTTC.

This clone has a single count. The chain combines TRBV10-3 with TRBJ1-1; perhaps TRBD1 as D (6 bases). The V end lost 3 bases, the J end lost 1 base, and 12 bases lay between the germline ends. The germline CDR1 and CDR2 sequences are ENHRY and SYGVKD. The length of the CDR3 is 15 residues. CDR3 in amino acids: CAISDRGQSNTEAFF. CDR3 DNA sequence: TGTGCCATCAGTGACCGAGGACAGTCGAACACTGAAGCTTTCTTT.

The V and J genes are TRBV11-2 and TRBJ2-7, with 9 bases identical to TRBD1. In germline, CDR1 is SGHAT, CDR2 FQNNGV. V lost 5 bases, J lost 5 bases, and 1 base stayed unmatched. This CDR3 region has 12 residues. The DNA for the CDR3 is TGTGCCAGCAGCCGGGACAGGGACGAGCAGTACTTC. It codes for CASSRDRDEQYF.

The CDR3 reads CASSQDRGGEGEGYTF. CDR3 coding DNA: TGCGCCAGCAGCCAAGATCGCGGGGGCGAGGGAGAAGGCTACACCTTC. V gene TRBV4-3 combines with J gene TRBJ1-2, with D possibly TRBD1 on 6 matching bases. CDR1 LGHNA and CDR2 YSLEER come from the germline V gene. V lost 0 bases to trimming and J lost 8 bases, with 19 bases between them. The CDR3 is made up of 16 amino acids.